One and the same sample provided the 27 T cell receptor beta chains below, sequenced in a study of blood T cell repertoires in COVID-19. Clones were read by immunoSEQ multiplex PCR, and TCRdb kept only the in-frame ones, dropping some. The data hold about 110,000 clones, with roughly 81% observed a single time. Specimen: peripheral blood. Every receptor here comes from a man aged 40-55 years with acute or convalescent COVID-19.

This clone has just a few counts. The chain carries TRBV5-1 and TRBJ1-1, with no clear D. V was clipped by 2 bases and J by 3 bases, with 14 bases between them. The CDR3 runs to 15 residues. CDR1 and CDR2 (germline): SGHRS, YFSETQ. The CDR3, as DNA: TGCGCCAGCAGCTTTAGTACCCCGGTGGACACTGAAGCTTTCTTT. As protein: CASSFSTPVDTEAFF.

V is TRBV18 and J is TRBJ2-6; D ambiguous. The CDR3 has 14 amino acids. V lost 7 bases to trimming and J lost 4 bases, with 11 bases between them. Germline V gives CDR1 KGHSH, CDR2 LQKENI. The chain's CDR3 is CASFPGSGANVLTF. CDR3 nucleotides: TGTGCCAGCTTTCCTGGCTCCGGGGCCAACGTCCTGACTTTC.

The J gene is TRBJ2-5, the V gene TRBV4-3, with D perhaps matching TRBD2 (6 bases). CDR3 length: 15 residues. The germline CDR1 and CDR2 sequences are LGHNA and YSLEER. Trimming removed 0 bases from V and 6 bases from J, with 14 bases in between. The chain's CDR3 is CASSQEPGTEQTQYF. The CDR3 DNA reads as TGCGCCAGCAGCCAAGAGCCGGGGACTGAGCAGACCCAGTACTTC.

The chain links TRBV18 to TRBJ2-7; 12 nucleotides line up with TRBD1. The V gene's germline CDR1 is KGHSH and CDR2 LQKENI. The ends lost 3 bases at V and 6 bases at J; junction bases unmatched: 3. The CDR3 runs to 14 residues. CDR3 protein: CASSPGQGAGEQYF. CDR3 DNA sequence: TGTGCCAGCTCACCGGGACAGGGGGCCGGCGAGCAGTACTTC.

The CDR3: CASSALGTGVRDGYTF. The CDR3 DNA reads as TGTGCCAGCAGTGCCCTTGGGACAGGGGTGAGAGATGGCTACACCTTC. The chain joins TRBV27 to TRBJ1-2; 10 nucleotides line up with TRBD1. The trim removed 5 bases at V and 6 bases at J, leaving 12 bases unmatched. CDR1 is MNHEY and CDR2 is SMNVEV in the germline V gene (reference sequence). This CDR3 comprises 16 residues.

The table lists this clone with a few counts. This chain uses TRBV18 with TRBJ2-7; 9 positions match TRBD1. The junction had 5 bases not matched to a gene; V was cut back by 2 bases and J by 3 bases. The CDR3 spans 15 residues. Per germline, CDR1 KGHSH and CDR2 LQKENI. CDR3: CASSPNMGQGYEQYF. CDR3 bases: TGTGCCAGCTCACCAAATATGGGACAGGGCTACGAGCAGTACTTC.

The gene calls are TRBV7-2 and TRBJ2-7, with D perhaps TRBD2 (5 bases). V was cut by 5 bases and J by 3 bases, with 14 bases left in between. CDR1 is SGHTA, CDR2 FQGNSA, per germline. This CDR3 region has 14 residues. CDR3 sequence reads: CASSHSGRDYEQYF. CDR3 DNA sequence: TGTGCCAGCAGCCACTCAGGACGGGACTACGAGCAGTACTTC. Based on the CDR3 plus reference TRBV7-2 and TRBJ2-7, the full variable domain is GAGVSQSPSNKVTEKGKDVELRCDPISGHTALYWYRQSLGQGLEFLIYFQGNSAPDKSGLPSDRFSAERTGGSVSTLTIQRTQQEDSAVYLCASSHSGRDYEQYFGPGTRLTVT.

CDR3 DNA: TGTGCCAGCAGCAAGCCCACTAGCGGAGCCTACGAGCAGTACTTC. It is translated as CASSKPTSGAYEQYF. This rearrangement joins TRBV21-1 to TRBJ2-7; the D call in the table, TRBD2, was not verified against the DNA. TRBV21-1 is assigned pseudogene status. The CDR3 extends over 15 amino acids.

The chain combines TRBV5-4 with TRBJ2-7; 8 bases are a match to TRBD2. The ends lost 0 bases at V and 0 bases at J; junction bases unmatched: 8. CDR3 length: 17 amino acids. From germline, CDR1 is SGHNT and CDR2 YYREEE (reference sequence). The CDR3 reads CASSLAGGGVFSYEQYF. The CDR3 DNA reads TGTGCCAGCAGCTTGGCCGGGGGGGGCGTCTTCTCCTACGAGCAGTACTTC.

The chain recombines TRBV6-5 with TRBJ1-6; D is possibly TRBD1 (5 bases). The CDR3 is 14 amino acids. Germline-derived CDR1 and CDR2 are MNHEY and SVGAGI. Trimming pared 2 bases from V and 10 bases from J, leaving 12 bases between. CDR3 amino acids: CASSYGEWGSPLHF. DNA for the CDR3: TGTGCCAGCAGTTACGGAGAGTGGGGCTCACCCCTCCACTTT.

The chain combines TRBV29-1 with TRBJ1-2; TRBD1 matches 10 bases. Germline CDR1 SQVTM, CDR2 ANQGSEA. CDR3 size: 15 residues. The trim removed 3 bases at V and 2 bases at J, leaving 6 bases unmatched. The CDR3 region has the DNA TGCAGCGTTGATGGGGGGACAGGGGTGAACTATGGCTACACCTTC. Amino acid sequence: CSVDGGTGVNYGYTF.

The V call is TRBV27, the J call TRBJ2-3; TRBD1 agrees at 8 bases. From germline, CDR1 is MNHEY and CDR2 SMNVEV (reference sequence). The CDR3 has 15 amino acids. Trimming took 7 bases from V and 6 from J; bases not matched to a gene: 12. CDR3 coding DNA: TGTGCCAGCAAAGGAGGAGACAGGGGCTTTGATACGCAGTATTTT. Translated, it gives CASKGGDRGFDTQYF.

This chain joins TRBV9 and TRBJ1-5; D gene uncertain. Germline CDR1 is SGDLS and CDR2 is YYNGEE. CDR3 length: 16 residues. V lost 0 bases and J lost 6, with 16 bases in between. The CDR3 DNA sequence: TGTGCCAGCAGCGTAGGGGCCGGGGAGTTTTCTCAGCCCCAGCATTTT. Amino acid sequence: CASSVGAGEFSQPQHF.

This clone was observed a handful of times. This chain connects TRBV7-9 to TRBJ1-6; 7 bases match TRBD1. Germline V gives CDR1 SEHNR, CDR2 FQNEAQ (reference sequence). The CDR3 sequence is 14 residues long. V gave up 6 bases and J gave up 10 bases; unmatched junction bases: 9. In DNA, the CDR3 is TGTGCCAGCAGGGATACAGGGGCGTACTCACCCCTCCACTTT. It codes for CASRDTGAYSPLHF.

This clone was detected only a few times. This rearrangement joins TRBV9 to TRBJ2-7; tentative D call: TRBD1 (6 bases). Germline V gives CDR1 SGDLS, CDR2 YYNGEE. The CDR3 has 16 amino acids. The V and J ends lost 3 bases and 3 bases respectively, with 19 bases between them. The CDR3 nucleotides read TGTGCCAGCAGCGCGGCCCCACAGGGTACTGGCTACGAGCAGTACTTC. Its translation is CASSAAPQGTGYEQYF.

This rearrangement joins TRBV19 to TRBJ2-1, with 8 bases matching TRBD1. Germline CDR1 LNHDA, CDR2 SQIVND (reference sequence). The CDR3 is 16 amino acids. V dropped 7 bases and J dropped 6; count of bases not matched to a gene: 14. CDR3 in DNA: TGTGCCAGTACCCCCCCGCAGGGGGCGGTTGGCAATGAGCAGTTCTTC. Protein product: CASTPPQGAVGNEQFF. Full variable domain (missing parts from reference TRBV19 and TRBJ2-1): DGGITQSPKYLFRKEGQNVTLSCEQNLNHDAMYWYRQDPGQGLRLIYYSQIVNDFQKGDIAEGYSVSREKKESFPLTVTSAQKNPTAFYLCASTPPQGAVGNEQFFGPGTRLTVL.

The chain employs TRBV29-1 and TRBJ2-3; 11 nucleotides agree with TRBD2. V shed 4 bases and J 4 bases; nucleotides not matched to a gene: 7. In germline, CDR1 is SQVTM, CDR2 ANQGSEA. This CDR3 has 15 amino acids. The CDR3 nucleotides read TGCAGCGTTGGGGTTAGCGGGGGGGCCCCAGATACGCAGTATTTT. This translates into CSVGVSGGAPDTQYF.

The genes are TRBV6-2 or TRBV6-3 and TRBJ1-1; TRBD1 agrees at 7 bases. The junction had 13 bases not matched to a gene; V was cut back by 6 bases and J by 0 bases. Germline CDR1 reads MNHEY; CDR2 reads SVGEGT. The CDR3 totals 17 residues. The chain's CDR3 is CASSRGQFFTMNTEAFF. CDR3 DNA sequence: TGTGCCAGCAGCCGGGGACAGTTCTTTACCATGAACACTGAAGCTTTCTTT.

The chain couples TRBV4-1 to TRBJ1-2; D possibly corresponds to TRBD1 (6 bases). V lost 2 bases, J lost 2 bases, and 12 bases lay in between. CDR3 size: 15 residues. CDR1 is MGHRA and CDR2 is YSYEKL in the germline V gene. The CDR3 sequence is CASSQSWTANYGYTF. The CDR3 nucleotides are TGCGCCAGCAGCCAATCCTGGACAGCGAACTATGGCTACACCTTC.

The chain combines TRBV7-9 with TRBJ1-4; tentatively, D is TRBD1 (6 bases). CDR3 length equals 14 residues. The V gene's germline CDR1 is SEHNR and CDR2 FQNEAQ (reference sequence). V dropped 6 bases and J dropped 8 bases, with 16 bases sitting between them. The CDR3 DNA reads as TGTGCCAGCAGTCCTGGACAGTTCGAAGAAAAACTGTTTTTT. Amino acid sequence: CASSPGQFEEKLFF.

J is TRBJ2-2 and V is TRBV29-1; D call uncertain. Germline values: CDR1 SQVTM, CDR2 ANQGSEA. V lost 3 bases and J lost 7, with 9 bases in between. This CDR3 has 12 residues. For the CDR3, the DNA is TGCAGCGTTGATTACACCGACGGGGAGCTGTTTTTT. It codes for CSVDYTDGELFF.

This clone was detected only a few times. The chain links TRBV6-6 to TRBJ2-3, with a tentative D call TRBD1 (6 bases). The ends were cut back, 5 bases at V and 4 bases at J, with 13 bases in the middle. The CDR3 contains 14 residues. CDR1 MNHNY and CDR2 SVGAGI come from the germline V gene (reference sequence). The CDR3 DNA sequence: TGTGCCAGCAGTCCTATACAGGGACCAGATACGCAGTATTTT. Residues: CASSPIQGPDTQYF.

J is TRBJ1-5 and V is TRBV5-5; 8 bases fit TRBD1. The germline V gene encodes CDR1 SGHKS and CDR2 YYEKEE (reference sequence). The junction had 8 bases not matched to a gene; V was cut back by 0 bases and J by 0 bases. CDR3 length: 18 residues. CDR3 residues: CASSLDGTGVYSNQPQHF. The CDR3 DNA follows: TGTGCCAGCAGCTTGGATGGGACAGGAGTCTATAGCAATCAGCCCCAGCATTTT.

The chain carries TRBV9 and TRBJ2-1, with D possibly matching TRBD1 (5 bases). This CDR3 is 13 amino acids long. Germline CDR1 SGDLS, CDR2 YYNGEE. V was clipped by 0 bases and J by 9 bases, with 10 bases between them. CDR3 sequence (DNA): TGTGCCAGCAGCGTAGTGGACACAGGTGAGCAGTTCTTC. This codes for CASSVVDTGEQFF. Full variable domain (missing parts from reference TRBV9 and TRBJ2-1): DSGVTQTPKHLITATGQRVTLRCSPRSGDLSVYWYQQSLDQGLQFLIQYYNGEERAKGNILERFSAQQFPDLHSELNLSSLELGDSALYFCASSVVDTGEQFFGPGTRLTVL.

J is TRBJ2-3 and V is TRBV7-9; 12 positions agree with TRBD2. Losses at the gene ends were 4 bases for V and 2 bases for J; bases not matched to a gene: 4. Looked up from germline, CDR1 is SEHNR and CDR2 is FQNEAQ (reference sequence). The CDR3 length is 16 residues. In DNA, the CDR3 is TGTGCCAGCAGCTCCCCTAGCGGGGGGGCCACAGATACGCAGTATTTT. This codes for CASSSPSGGATDTQYF.

The rearrangement uses TRBV19 and TRBJ2-7; 9 bases agree with TRBD1. The CDR3 length is 15 residues. The germline gives CDR1 LNHDA, CDR2 SQIVND (reference sequence). Trimming removed 5 bases from V and 2 bases from J; junction bases left unmatched: 7. The CDR3 sequence: CASSPRGQGAYEQYF. CDR3 bases: TGTGCCAGTAGTCCGAGGGGACAGGGTGCCTACGAGCAGTACTTC. Variable domain in full (rest from reference TRBV19 and TRBJ2-7): DGGITQSPKYLFRKEGQNVTLSCEQNLNHDAMYWYRQDPGQGLRLIYYSQIVNDFQKGDIAEGYSVSREKKESFPLTVTSAQKNPTAFYLCASSPRGQGAYEQYFGPGTRLTVT.

This sequence joins TRBV6-5 and TRBJ2-1; 12 bases line up with TRBD2. This CDR3 region has 14 residues. V lost 9 bases and J lost 7; bases outside the gene matches: 7. CDR1 MNHEY and CDR2 SVGAGI come from the germline V gene. The CDR3 spells CASTRLAGDNEQFF. CDR3 sequence (DNA): TGTGCCAGTACGCGACTAGCGGGGGATAATGAGCAGTTCTTC.